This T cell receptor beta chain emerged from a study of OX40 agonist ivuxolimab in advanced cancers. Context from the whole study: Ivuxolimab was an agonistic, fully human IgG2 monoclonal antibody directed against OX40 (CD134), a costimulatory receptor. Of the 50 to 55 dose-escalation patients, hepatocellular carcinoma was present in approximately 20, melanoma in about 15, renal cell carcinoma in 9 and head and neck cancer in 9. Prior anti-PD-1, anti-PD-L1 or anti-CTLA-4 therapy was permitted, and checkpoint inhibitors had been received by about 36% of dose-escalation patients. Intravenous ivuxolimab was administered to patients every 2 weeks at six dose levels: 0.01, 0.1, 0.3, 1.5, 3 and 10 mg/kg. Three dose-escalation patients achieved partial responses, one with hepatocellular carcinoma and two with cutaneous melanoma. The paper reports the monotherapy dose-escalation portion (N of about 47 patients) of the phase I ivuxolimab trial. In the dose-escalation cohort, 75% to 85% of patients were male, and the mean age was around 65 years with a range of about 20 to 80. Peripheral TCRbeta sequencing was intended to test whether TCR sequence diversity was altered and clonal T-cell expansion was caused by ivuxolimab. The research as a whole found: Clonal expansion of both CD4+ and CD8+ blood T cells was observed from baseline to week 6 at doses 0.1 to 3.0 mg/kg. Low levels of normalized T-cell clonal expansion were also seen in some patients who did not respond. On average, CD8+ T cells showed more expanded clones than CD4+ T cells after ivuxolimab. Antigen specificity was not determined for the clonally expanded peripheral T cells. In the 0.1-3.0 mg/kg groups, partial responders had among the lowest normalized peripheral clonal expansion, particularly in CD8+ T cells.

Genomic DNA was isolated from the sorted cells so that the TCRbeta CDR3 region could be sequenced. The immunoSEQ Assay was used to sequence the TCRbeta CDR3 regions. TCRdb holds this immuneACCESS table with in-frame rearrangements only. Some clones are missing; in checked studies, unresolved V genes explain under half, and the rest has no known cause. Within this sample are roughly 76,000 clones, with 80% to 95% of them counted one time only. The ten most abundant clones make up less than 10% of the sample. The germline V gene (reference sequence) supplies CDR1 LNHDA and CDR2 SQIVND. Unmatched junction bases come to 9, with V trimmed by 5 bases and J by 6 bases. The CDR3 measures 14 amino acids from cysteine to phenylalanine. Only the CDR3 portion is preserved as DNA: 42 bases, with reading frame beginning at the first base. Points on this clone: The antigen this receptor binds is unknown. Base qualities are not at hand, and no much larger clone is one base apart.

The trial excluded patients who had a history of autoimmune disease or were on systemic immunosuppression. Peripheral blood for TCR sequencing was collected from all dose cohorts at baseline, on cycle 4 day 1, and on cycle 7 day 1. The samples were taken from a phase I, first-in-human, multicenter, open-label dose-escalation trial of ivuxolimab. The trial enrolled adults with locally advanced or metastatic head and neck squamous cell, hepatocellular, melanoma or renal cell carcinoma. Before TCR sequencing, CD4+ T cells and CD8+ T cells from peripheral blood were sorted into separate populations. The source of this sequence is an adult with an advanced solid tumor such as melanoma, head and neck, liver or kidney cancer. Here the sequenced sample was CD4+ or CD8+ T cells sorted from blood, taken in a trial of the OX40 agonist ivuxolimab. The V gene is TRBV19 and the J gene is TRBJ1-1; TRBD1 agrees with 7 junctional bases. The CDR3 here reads CASSSFRGRAEAFF. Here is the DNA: TGTGCCAGTAGTTCCTTCAGGGGGAGGGCTGAAGCTTTCTTT.